The 27 T cell receptor beta chains below were found in one sample sequenced in a study of beta chain features in type 1 diabetes (dated by TCRdb to 2016 to 2018). The library came from the immunoSEQ multiplex PCR assay. The entire amount of isolated RNA was reverse transcribed using the High Capacity cDNA Reverse Transcription Kit, so the sequenced TCRB transcripts were expressed ones. In its TCRdb copy, this immuneACCESS table keeps in-frame sequences only and misses some clones. Where compared with another copy, unresolved V genes explain less than half of these, and the others have no known cause. This sample lists fewer than 900,000 clones; around a sixth were detected once. Together, the top ten hold 0.02% to 0.025% of the sample. The material sequenced was naive CD4+ T cells from blood. The sample's cell subset or site label, decoded: true naive CD4+ T cells. The receptors come from a woman between 18 and 29 years old in good health.

The chain couples TRBV7-9 to TRBJ1-1; the D gene is possibly TRBD1 (6 bases). Germline V gene sequence: CDR1 SEHNR, CDR2 FQNEAQ (reference sequence). The CDR3 contains 13 residues. V was pared by 5 bases and J by 5 bases, with 12 bases between. The CDR3 loop reads CASSIGQRTEAFF. CDR3 in DNA: TGTGCCAGCAGCATCGGACAGCGGACTGAAGCTTTCTTT. Based on the CDR3 plus reference TRBV7-9 and TRBJ1-1, the full variable domain is DTGVSQNPRHKITKRGQNVTFRCDPISEHNRLYWYRQTLGQGPEFLTYFQNEAQLEKSRLLSDRFSAERPKGSFSTLEIQRTEQGDSAMYLCASSIGQRTEAFFGQGTRLTVV.

V is TRBV19 and J is TRBJ2-1, with 9 bases fitting TRBD1. CDR3 length: 13 residues. The ends lost 6 bases at V and 9 bases at J; junction bases unmatched: 6. The germline gives CDR1 LNHDA, CDR2 SQIVND (reference sequence). This CDR3 reads CASRGTGQGEQFF. The CDR3 DNA sequence: TGTGCCAGTAGGGGGACAGGGCAAGGTGAGCAGTTCTTC. Filled out from reference TRBV19 and TRBJ2-1, the complete variable domain reads DGGITQSPKYLFRKEGQNVTLSCEQNLNHDAMYWYRQDPGQGLRLIYYSQIVNDFQKGDIAEGYSVSREKKESFPLTVTSAQKNPTAFYLCASRGTGQGEQFFGPGTRLTVL.

This clone was observed a single time. The chain recombines TRBV7-2 with TRBJ2-7, with TRBD2 matching 8 bases. Losses at the gene ends were 5 bases for V and 0 bases for J; bases not matched to a gene: 12. The CDR3 has 17 residues. Germline lookup yields CDR1 SGHTA and CDR2 FQGNSA. CDR3 amino acids: CASSTSVGREVSYEQYF. DNA of the CDR3: TGTGCCAGCAGCACATCCGTGGGGCGGGAGGTCTCCTACGAGCAGTACTTC.

The chain uses TRBV11-3 and TRBJ1-1; 8 bases line up with TRBD1. CDR3 length: 14 amino acids. Trimming cost V 4 bases and J 6 bases; bases outside gene matches: 7. The germline gives CDR1 SGHNT, CDR2 YENEEA. CDR3 bases: TGTGCCAGCAGCTCCGGACAGGGAGGCCCTGAAGCTTTCTTT. Translation gives CASSSGQGGPEAFF.

The chain is built from TRBV28 and TRBJ2-4; D is perhaps TRBD1 (6 bases). The CDR3 runs to 16 residues. Per the germline V gene, CDR1 is MDHEN and CDR2 is SYDVKM. Trimming removed 5 bases at V and 6 bases at J, with 20 bases between. CDR3: CASSRPGQGSGNIQYF. In nucleotides, the CDR3 is TGTGCCAGCAGTCGACCGGGACAAGGATCGGGAAACATTCAGTACTTC.

The chain combines TRBV19 with TRBJ2-2; D gene ambiguous. The CDR3 totals 14 residues. The V end was cut by 6 bases, the J end by 3 bases, with 11 bases between. Looked up from germline, CDR1 is LNHDA and CDR2 is SQIVND (reference sequence). CDR3 DNA: TGTGCCAGTAGGGCCCACCTCTACACCGGGGAGCTGTTTTTT. Translated: CASRAHLYTGELFF.

The chain employs TRBV28 and TRBJ1-5, with 9 bases aligning to TRBD1. J gave up 6 bases and V 6 bases, and 6 bases lay outside the gene matches. This CDR3 contains 14 residues. Per germline, CDR1 MDHEN and CDR2 SYDVKM. The CDR3 coding sequence is TGTGCCAGCAGCGAGAGACAGGGGGGTCAGCCCCAGCATTTT. Protein: CASSERQGGQPQHF.

The gene calls are TRBV15 and TRBJ2-7, with 7 nucleotides matching TRBD2. With V trimmed by 1 base and J by 4 bases, 4 bases remained unmatched. Germline V lookup: CDR1 LNHNV, CDR2 YYDKDF (reference sequence). This CDR3 region has 14 residues. CDR3 bases: TGTGCCACCAGCAGAGGGGGAGGGGCTTACGAGCAGTACTTC. Translating it yields CATSRGGGAYEQYF.

The genes are TRBV7-9 and TRBJ2-1, with D possibly matching TRBD1 (6 bases). The germline V and J ends were trimmed by 5 bases and 6 bases, with 11 bases remaining between them. CDR1 is SEHNR, CDR2 FQNEAQ, per germline (reference sequence). The CDR3 spans 13 residues. The CDR3 nucleotides read TGTGCCAGCAGCGCCGGGACACGCAATGAGCAGTTCTTC. Protein sequence: CASSAGTRNEQFF.

Concerning this clone itself: Other DNA sequences from this sample encode an identical CDR3 as well. V is TRBV28 and J is TRBJ2-1; no clear D. V was trimmed by 3 bases and J by 9 bases, leaving 6 bases between them. The CDR3 runs to 11 residues. Germline values: CDR1 MDHEN, CDR2 SYDVKM. Written as DNA, the CDR3 is TGTGCCAGCAGTTTGCTATCTGAGCAGTTCTTC. Translating it yields CASSLLSEQFF.

The J gene is TRBJ2-6, the V gene TRBV19; D unclear. In germline, CDR1 is LNHDA, CDR2 SQIVND (reference sequence). V was cut by 8 bases and J by 5 bases, with 10 bases left in between. The CDR3 sequence is 13 residues long. The CDR3 sequence is CASSGLRANVLTF. CDR3 nucleotides: TGTGCCAGTTCCGGTCTAAGGGCCAACGTCCTGACTTTC.

The chain couples TRBV4-3 to TRBJ2-6; D is undetermined. This CDR3 contains 17 residues. Germline V gives CDR1 LGHNA, CDR2 YSLEER. V gave up 0 bases and J gave up 2 bases, with 11 bases separating them. This chain's CDR3 is CASSQELRATGANVLTF. In nucleotides, the CDR3 is TGCGCCAGCAGCCAAGAGTTAAGGGCGACTGGGGCCAACGTCCTGACTTTC.

This clone has only a few counts. V usage is TRBV9 and J usage is TRBJ2-1, with D perhaps TRBD2 (5 bases). The germline V and J ends were trimmed by 0 bases and 2 bases, with 9 bases remaining between them. The CDR3 totals 15 residues. The germline gives CDR1 SGDLS, CDR2 YYNGEE. The CDR3 DNA is TGTGCCAGCAGCGTAGAGGGAGATCCCTACAATGAGCAGTTCTTC. This gives the protein CASSVEGDPYNEQFF. The entire variable domain, with the rest obtained from reference TRBV9 and TRBJ2-1, is as follows: DSGVTQTPKHLITATGQRVTLRCSPRSGDLSVYWYQQSLDQGLQFLIQYYNGEERAKGNILERFSAQQFPDLHSELNLSSLELGDSALYFCASSVEGDPYNEQFFGPGTRLTVL.

The genes are TRBV5-1 and TRBJ2-7, with D tentatively TRBD1 (6 bases). Trimming shortened V by 0 bases and J by 0 bases, and 10 bases separated the two germline ends. The CDR3 has 15 residues. The germline gives CDR1 SGHRS, CDR2 YFSETQ. In DNA form, the CDR3 reads TGCGCCAGCAGCTTGGATGGGGGCCCCTCCTACGAGCAGTACTTC. This gives the protein CASSLDGGPSYEQYF.

In this sample, this clone turned up a few times. This chain uses TRBV10-3 with TRBJ2-4; TRBD2 matches 7 bases. The germline gives CDR1 ENHRY, CDR2 SYGVKD. CDR3 length: 14 amino acids. After removal of 5 bases from V and 1 base from J, the junction contained 2 bases not matched to a gene. CDR3: CAISPSGAKNIQYF. As DNA, the CDR3 is TGTGCCATCAGTCCTAGCGGCGCCAAAAACATTCAGTACTTC.

This clone was counted only a few times. The chain is built from TRBV2 and TRBJ1-1; D gene unclear. V lost 6 bases to trimming and J lost 7 bases, with 12 bases between them. The CDR3 sequence is 12 residues long. Germline loops: CDR1 SNHLY, CDR2 FYNNEI. CDR3 sequence: CASRRDSVEAFF. The CDR3 DNA is TGTGCCAGCAGGCGTGATTCAGTTGAAGCTTTCTTT.

This clone was picked up a small number of times. This CDR3 reads CASSLAMGRAFYNEQFF. CDR3 bases: TGTGCCAGCAGCTTAGCGATGGGGAGGGCCTTCTACAATGAGCAGTTCTTC. J is TRBJ2-1 and V is TRBV7-2; TRBD2 agrees at 7 bases. CDR1 is SGHTA and CDR2 is FQGNSA in the germline V gene. The ends lost 0 bases at V and 3 bases at J; junction bases unmatched: 8. The CDR3 consists of 17 residues.

This clone came up a few times. The gene calls are TRBV10-3 and TRBJ2-2; D not resolved. CDR1 ENHRY and CDR2 SYGVKD come from the germline V gene. The CDR3 loop spans 14 amino acids. Trimming left V 5 bases short and J 1 base short, with 8 bases between. DNA of the CDR3: TGTGCCATCAGTAAGGACCGGAACACCGGGGAGCTGTTTTTT. Translating it yields CAISKDRNTGELFF.

A few counts support this clone. The chain recombines TRBV4-2 with TRBJ1-1, with a weak D call TRBD1 (6 bases). Germline V gene sequence: CDR1 LGHNA, CDR2 YNFKEQ. The CDR3 has 16 amino acids. The V end was cut by 4 bases, the J end by 4 bases, with 19 bases between. The CDR3 protein is CASSPNQKGGRTEAFF. In DNA, the CDR3 is TGTGCCAGCAGCCCTAATCAGAAGGGGGGGCGCACTGAAGCTTTCTTT.

The genes are TRBV4-3 and TRBJ2-1; TRBD1 aligns across 7 bases. CDR1 and CDR2 (germline): LGHNA, YSLEER. V lost 1 base and J lost 7; bases outside the gene matches: 7. The CDR3 is 15 residues long. CDR3 region: CASSQGQGWGNEQFF. Here the CDR3 DNA reads TGCGCCAGCAGCCAAGGACAGGGATGGGGGAATGAGCAGTTCTTC.

The chain joins TRBV7-9 to TRBJ2-5; 8 positions agree with TRBD2. This CDR3 is built from 15 residues. Unmatched junction bases numbered 8, after V lost 4 bases and J lost 4 bases. The V gene's germline CDR1 is SEHNR and CDR2 FQNEAQ (reference sequence). The chain's CDR3 is CASSSGAGGSETQYF. In DNA, the CDR3 is TGTGCCAGCAGCTCCGGTGCGGGAGGTTCAGAGACCCAGTACTTC.

This clone has a handful of counts. V usage is TRBV7-9 and J usage is TRBJ2-4, with D uncertain. The V and J ends lost 5 bases and 0 bases respectively, with 8 bases between them. CDR3 length: 14 amino acids. CDR1 is SEHNR and CDR2 is FQNEAQ in the germline V gene (reference sequence). The CDR3 reads CASSKVIAKNIQYF. In DNA, the CDR3 is TGTGCCAGCAGCAAGGTTATAGCCAAAAACATTCAGTACTTC.

V is TRBV6-6 and J is TRBJ1-5, with 7 bases aligning to TRBD1. Germline trimming cut 6 bases from V and 8 bases from J; bases unmatched to any gene: 10. Per the germline V gene, CDR1 is MNHNY and CDR2 is SVGAGI (reference sequence). This CDR3 contains 14 residues. CDR3 in DNA: TGTGCCAGCAGACTGGACAGGCGGGGCAAGCCCCAGCATTTT. Translated, it gives CASRLDRRGKPQHF.

The chain has TRBV7-2 and TRBJ2-1; D is undetermined. The CDR3 spans 14 residues. Looked up from germline, CDR1 is SGHTA and CDR2 is FQGNSA. Trimming removed 1 base from V and 6 bases from J, with 10 bases in between. The CDR3 coding sequence is TGTGCCAGCAGCTTAGACCCTCAGGTCAATGAGCAGTTCTTC. It encodes CASSLDPQVNEQFF.

V is TRBV28 and J is TRBJ2-3, with 7 positions matching TRBD1. After removal of 7 bases from V and 5 bases from J, the junction contained 12 bases not matched to a gene. The CDR3 spans 15 residues. Germline V gives CDR1 MDHEN, CDR2 SYDVKM. The CDR3 bases are TGTGCCAGCATTCGACAGGGAGTTCCCGGAGATACGCAGTATTTT. Amino acid sequence: CASIRQGVPGDTQYF.

V is TRBV5-1 and J is TRBJ2-5; no reliable D call. Germline V CDR1 and CDR2: SGHRS, YFSETQ. The CDR3 consists of 14 residues. Trimming took 0 bases from V and 5 from J, leaving 11 bases between them. CDR3 amino acids: CASSLVGPRETQYF. The CDR3 DNA follows: TGCGCCAGCAGCTTGGTCGGACCCCGGGAGACCCAGTACTTC.

The gene calls are TRBV4-2 and TRBJ2-7; D ambiguous. Germline V gene sequence: CDR1 LGHNA, CDR2 YNFKEQ. Trimming stripped 0 bases from V and 10 bases from J, with 7 bases between. The CDR3 spans 11 residues. The CDR3 nucleotides read TGTGCCAGCAGCCAAGATGCCGTCCAGTACTTC. Translating it yields CASSQDAVQYF.